Listed below are T cell receptor beta chains from one sample, sequenced in a study of T cell responses to AZD1222 COVID-19 vaccine. Using immunoSEQ multiplex PCR, the repertoire was profiled, and TCRdb retains in-frame clones only, with some absent. This sample has 84,000 or so clones, with roughly nine tenths found just once. Sequences were derived from peripheral blood, sampled on day 0 of AZD1222 vaccination. The receptors were sampled from an adult in good health. CDR3s include the opening cysteine and the closing phenylalanine or tryptophan. The D gene is left open where the match is weak. Expanded clones are given a class, and other clones once, few, many or no size at all.

d_gene: -
abundance: -
v_gene: TRBV7-9
j_gene: TRBJ2-7
CDR3nt: TGTTGGAGCCTACCGACGGAGCAGTACTTC
CDR3aa: CWSLPTEQYF

d_gene: -
abundance: -
v_gene: TRBV6-4
j_gene: TRBJ2-7
CDR3nt: TGTGCCAGCAGTCCGGGACACGGGGGCCCCTACGAGCAGTACTTC
CDR3aa: CASSPGHGGPYEQYF

d_gene: -
abundance: -
v_gene: TRBV19
j_gene: TRBJ2-6
CDR3nt: TGTGCCAGTAGTAAGCGGCGGGGCTCTGGGGCCAACGTCCTGACTTTC
CDR3aa: CASSKRRGSGANVLTF

d_gene: -
abundance: -
v_gene: TRBV19
j_gene: TRBJ2-1
CDR3nt: TGTGCCAGTAGGGGAGGCGGCAGCTCCTACAATGAGCAGTTCTTC
CDR3aa: CASRGGGSSYNEQFF

d_gene: -
abundance: -
v_gene: TRBV9
j_gene: TRBJ1-1
CDR3nt: TGTGCCAGCAGCGTCGCGGGGTTCGACACTGAAGCTTTCTTT
CDR3aa: CASSVAGFDTEAFF

d_gene: -
abundance: few
v_gene: TRBV3-1/TRBV3-2
j_gene: TRBJ1-2
CDR3nt: TGTGCCAGCAGCCAAGGGGACCGCCGAGGCTACACCTTC
CDR3aa: CASSQGDRRGYTF

d_gene: -
abundance: once
v_gene: TRBV6-5
j_gene: TRBJ1-3
CDR3nt: TGTGCCAGCAGTTCGGTCAGCTCTGGAAACACCATATATTTT
CDR3aa: CASSSVSSGNTIYF

d_gene: -
abundance: -
v_gene: TRBV4-1
j_gene: TRBJ1-1
CDR3nt: TGCGCCAGCAGCCCCAGCCTGACGGCCCTGAACACTGAAGCTTTCTTT
CDR3aa: CASSPSLTALNTEAFF

d_gene: TRBD1
abundance: -
v_gene: TRBV19
j_gene: TRBJ1-5
CDR3nt: TGTGCCAGTAGTTTCCGAGGACAGGGAAATCAGCCCCAGCATTTT
CDR3aa: CASSFRGQGNQPQHF

d_gene: -
abundance: -
v_gene: TRBV19
j_gene: TRBJ1-1
CDR3nt: TGTGCCACTACTGGAGGTGGTAACACTGAAGCTTTCTTT
CDR3aa: CATTGGGNTEAFF

d_gene: TRBD2
abundance: few
v_gene: TRBV5-4
j_gene: TRBJ2-7
CDR3nt: TGTGCCAGCAGCTTTACTAGCGGCTACGAGCAGTACTTC
CDR3aa: CASSFTSGYEQYF

d_gene: TRBD1
abundance: -
v_gene: TRBV5-1
j_gene: TRBJ2-1
CDR3nt: TGCGCCAGCAGCTCGAGGGGGCTAGATATGGATGAGCAGTTCTTC
CDR3aa: CASSSRGLDMDEQFF

d_gene: TRBD1
abundance: -
v_gene: TRBV19
j_gene: TRBJ1-1
CDR3nt: TGTGCCAGTAGCGACAGGGGGCGAGGGGTACGCACTGAAGCTTTCTTT
CDR3aa: CASSDRGRGVRTEAFF

d_gene: TRBD1
abundance: -
v_gene: TRBV6-6
j_gene: TRBJ1-2
CDR3nt: TGTGCCAGCAGTTACCCGGGACAGAGCTACTATGGCTACACCTTC
CDR3aa: CASSYPGQSYYGYTF

d_gene: -
abundance: -
v_gene: TRBV18
j_gene: TRBJ2-7
CDR3nt: TGTGCCAGCTCCACCAGGAGGGACAGAAACTACGAGCAGTACTTC
CDR3aa: CASSTRRDRNYEQYF

d_gene: -
abundance: -
v_gene: TRBV15
j_gene: TRBJ2-5
CDR3nt: TGTGCCACCAGCAGAGATGCGGGGACAGAGACCCAGTACTTC
CDR3aa: CATSRDAGTETQYF

d_gene: TRBD1
abundance: -
v_gene: TRBV6-1
j_gene: TRBJ1-6
CDR3nt: TGTGCCAGCAGTGAAAGGACAGGGTACTATAATTCACCCCTCCACTTT
CDR3aa: CASSERTGYYNSPLHF

d_gene: -
abundance: -
v_gene: TRBV27
j_gene: TRBJ1-4
CDR3nt: TGTGCCAGCAGTTCCCCCGGGGCGGAGTTTGGTGAAAAACTGTTTTTT
CDR3aa: CASSSPGAEFGEKLFF

d_gene: -
abundance: -
v_gene: TRBV24-1
j_gene: TRBJ1-2
CDR3nt: TGTGCCACCAGTGACCGATATGGCTACACCTTC
CDR3aa: CATSDRYGYTF

d_gene: -
abundance: -
v_gene: TRBV7-9
j_gene: TRBJ1-1
CDR3nt: TGTGCCAGCAGCTTAGTGGGAGGGTACACTGAAGCTTTCTTT
CDR3aa: CASSLVGGYTEAFF

d_gene: -
abundance: -
v_gene: TRBV6-2/TRBV6-3
j_gene: TRBJ1-1
CDR3nt: TGTGCCAGCAGTTGGGGGAACACTGAAGCTTTCTTT
CDR3aa: CASSWGNTEAFF

d_gene: -
abundance: -
v_gene: TRBV19
j_gene: TRBJ1-1
CDR3nt: TGTGCCAGTACTCTAGCGTGGGAGAACACTGAAGCTTTCTTT
CDR3aa: CASTLAWENTEAFF

d_gene: TRBD1
abundance: -
v_gene: TRBV3-1/TRBV3-2
j_gene: TRBJ1-1
CDR3nt: TGTGCCAGCAGCCTCAGGGACAGGGGGCACCTTGAAGCTTTCTTT
CDR3aa: CASSLRDRGHLEAFF

d_gene: -
abundance: -
v_gene: TRBV7-9
j_gene: TRBJ1-5
CDR3nt: TGTGCCAGCAGCTACAGGGAAACGGATCAGCCCCAGCATTTT
CDR3aa: CASSYRETDQPQHF

d_gene: -
abundance: once
v_gene: TRBV18
j_gene: TRBJ1-5
CDR3nt: TGTGCCAGCTCACGTAAATCGACAGTCCAGCCCCAGCATTTT
CDR3aa: CASSRKSTVQPQHF

d_gene: -
abundance: -
v_gene: TRBV5-1
j_gene: TRBJ2-7
CDR3nt: TGCGCCAGCAGCTACGATTACTTGAGCTCCTACGAGCAGTACTTC
CDR3aa: CASSYDYLSSYEQYF